This T cell receptor beta chain stems from a study of blood T cell repertoires in COVID-19. Turning to the study itself: Acute and convalescent COVID-19 samples came from the United States, Italy and Spain.

The CDR3 covers 16 residues. V lost 0 bases, J lost 3 bases, and 14 bases lay in between. CDR1 is LGHNA and CDR2 is YSLEER in the germline V gene. Per the original methods: Estimation of nucleated cell counts was performed using reference gene primer amplification. Only in-frame clones appear in the TCRdb table, and some are missing; sequencing was by immunoSEQ multiplex PCR. The V and J calls and the clone size are those of that table, but D and trimming were determined from the DNA. Of fewer than 350,000 clones detected, about 83% appear once; the ten largest clones hold 6%. The chain carries TRBV4-3 and TRBJ1-1, with D possibly being TRBD1 (6 bases). The TCR comes from a woman aged 40 to 49 who had recovered from COVID-19. The material sequenced was PBMCs or T cells enriched from blood (not recorded which). The CDR3 sequence: CASSQDRGAGDTEAFF. CDR3 DNA sequence: TGCGCCAGCAGCCAAGATCGGGGGGCTGGAGACACTGAAGCTTTCTTT.